The clone carrying this TCR beta chain was detected a few times. What it binds is unknown. The data originate from a study of regulatory T cells in long-lasting Graves disease. Notes on the study in general: New patients shared 966 public clonotypes, fewer than the roughly 2,700 shared by persistent patients. Persistent disease exhibited a predilection for TRBV28, TRBJ1-2 and TRBJ2-5.

The time point here: newly diagnosed GD, antithyroid drugs for less than 3 months. PBMC-derived RNA was used for the TCR library. V shed 3 bases and J 0 bases; nucleotides not matched to a gene: 12. Per the germline V gene, CDR1 is SGDLS and CDR2 is YYNGEE. CDR3 size: 19 residues. Arm-PCR of CDR3 regions with iRepertoire HTBI primers generated TCR beta libraries. TCRdb reprocessed the multiplex PCR reads with MiXCR, giving one entry per CDR3 protein. The repertoire holds a few hundred thousand distinct CDR3 sequences, with about 14% as singletons. The same data also contributed to another study, on T cells in Graves' hyperthyroidism and ophthalmopathy. That source notes: HTBI primers drove first-round RT-PCR of the TCR CDR3.

This chain joins TRBV9 and TRBJ2-6; 7 nucleotides align to TRBD1. The source was peripheral blood mononuclear cells (PBMCs), collected at new diagnosis, from a patient treated with antithyroid drugs. This sequence was found in a woman in her 50s with Graves disease. The CDR3 here is CASSGQGQRAFSGANVLTF. The CDR3, as DNA: TGTGCCAGCAGCGGACAGGGCCAACGAGCCTTCTCTGGGGCCAACGTCCTGACTTTC. The variable domain in full, completed from reference TRBV9 and TRBJ2-6, reads DSGVTQTPKHLITATGQRVTLRCSPRSGDLSVYWYQQSLDQGLQFLIQYYNGEERAKGNILERFSAQQFPDLHSELNLSSLELGDSALYFCASSGQGQRAFSGANVLTFGAGSRLTVL.